This T cell receptor (beta chain) was captured by sequencing in a study of OX40 agonist ivuxolimab in advanced cancers. Overall study: The group had a mean age of 60 years, ranged from 23 to 79, and was 80% to 85% male.

A word on this clone: Its antigen remains unidentified.

Patients who had autoimmune disease history or got systemic immunosuppression were left out. Study results and caveats: Expanded clones were, on average, more numerous among CD8+ T cells than CD4+. Some nonresponders likewise displayed low normalized T-cell clonal expansion.

The CDR3 loop spans 14 amino acids. Germline V gene data show CDR1 as SGHRS and CDR2 as YFSETQ. V was clipped by 2 bases and J by 8 bases; unmatched bases: 8. Repertoires were generated with immunoSEQ multiplex PCR, while TCRdb's copy carries only in-frame clones and drops some. Here the sample spans roughly 48,000 clones, around 80% being singletons. J is TRBJ2-3 and V is TRBV5-1, with 7 bases that match TRBD2. The clonotype was recovered from an adult with an advanced solid tumor such as melanoma, head and neck, liver or kidney cancer. The source was CD4+ or CD8+ T cells sorted from blood, collected in a trial of the OX40 agonist ivuxolimab. The CDR3 reads CASSLGLVEGTQYF. Here the CDR3 DNA reads TGCGCCAGCAGCTTAGGACTAGTCGAGGGTACGCAGTATTTT.